Listed below are T cell receptor beta chains from one sample, sequenced in a study of T cells in Graves' hyperthyroidism and ophthalmopathy. TCRdb analysed the multiplex PCR reads with MiXCR anew, one entry per CDR3 protein. This table has around 610,000 distinct CDR3 sequences, approximately 15% appearing once. Sequenced sample: blood. Source of these receptors: a woman aged 40 to 55 with Graves' ophthalmopathy. The CDR3 runs from the conserved cysteine through the conserved F or W. A D gene is named only where the DNA matches it firmly. Part of the rows lack a size; the others show once, few, many or a class for expanded clones.

j_call clone_size d_call v_call cdr3_nt cdr3_aa
TRBJ2-7 many - TRBV12-3/TRBV12-4 TGTGCCAGCAGTTTAGAGCAGGGGCAGAGCTCCTACGAGCAGTACTTC CASSLEQGQSSYEQYF
TRBJ1-1 - TRBD1 TRBV28 TGTGCCAGCAGTCCTGAGACAGGGGGGACTGAAGCTTTCTTT CASSPETGGTEAFF
TRBJ1-1 - TRBD1 TRBV5-1 TGCGCCAGCAGCTGGACAGGGGATGAAGCTTTCTTT CASSWTGDEAFF
TRBJ1-2 many - TRBV11-3 TGTGCAAGGCCGGGGGGAAGGAACTATGGCTACACCTTC CARPGGRNYGYTF
TRBJ2-7 once - TRBV6-1 TGTGCCAGCAGCTCCCCGGGGACGTCGGCCTACGAGCAGTACTTC CASSSPGTSAYEQYF
TRBJ1-2 - - TRBV28 TGTGCCAGCAGTTCCAACTGGGATCGCTACACCTTC CASSSNWDRYTF
TRBJ1-5 few - TRBV12-3/TRBV12-4 TGTGCCAGCAGACCGGACAGACCCAATCAGCCCCAGCATTTT CASRPDRPNQPQHF
TRBJ1-2 - TRBD1 TRBV4-1 TGCGCCAGCAGCCAAGACGCCCCGGGACAGGGGGACTATGGCTACACCTTC CASSQDAPGQGDYGYTF
TRBJ1-1 few - TRBV28 TGTGCCACCCAAACGGGCGTTGAAGCTTTCTTT CATQTGVEAFF
TRBJ2-7 many - TRBV7-2 TGTGCCAGCCAACGGGACTCTCAATCGCTCGAGCAGTACTTC CASQRDSQSLEQYF
TRBJ2-3 - - TRBV19 TGTGCCAGTAGTATAGCTACCAGCACAGATACGCAGTATTTT CASSIATSTDTQYF
TRBJ2-7 - TRBD1 TRBV29-1 TGCAGCGTTGCGACAGGGGTAGGCTACGAGCAGTACTTC CSVATGVGYEQYF
TRBJ1-5 few - TRBV20-1 TGCAGTGCTACCGGACAGCTCAATAGCAATCAGCCCCAGCATTTT CSATGQLNSNQPQHF
TRBJ2-5 many - TRBV4-2 TGTGCCAGCAGCCAAGAGGGGGGAAGCCAGTACTTC CASSQEGGSQYF
TRBJ1-1 - TRBD1 TRBV27 TGTGCCAGCAGTTCGCGACAGGGTCGGAGCACTGAAGCTTTCTTT CASSSRQGRSTEAFF
TRBJ1-2 - - TRBV12-3/TRBV12-4 TGTGCCAGCAGTTATAACGGGATAGACCATGGCTACACCTTC CASSYNGIDHGYTF
TRBJ1-1 once - TRBV5-1 TGCGCCAGCAGCTTGGTAGGGAGGAGCACTGAAGCTTTCTTT CASSLVGRSTEAFF
TRBJ2-7 - TRBD2 TRBV6-2/TRBV6-3 TGTGCCAGCTATGACTTGACTAGCGGGGGAAGGGAGCAGTACTTC CASYDLTSGGREQYF
TRBJ2-7 many - TRBV3-1 TGTGCCAGCAGCCAAGAAACGGCCGGGAGTAGCTACGAGCAGTACTTC CASSQETAGSSYEQYF
TRBJ2-3 few - TRBV6-5 TGTGCCAGCAGTTACGACCAAAGCACAGATACGCAGTATTTT CASSYDQSTDTQYF
TRBJ1-1 many TRBD1 TRBV6-5 TGTGCCAGCAGCCTGGACAGGGGGACAACTGAAGCTTTCTTT CASSLDRGTTEAFF
TRBJ2-7 many - TRBV7-9 TGTGCCAGCAGTTTTGGGACGGTTTCCTACGAGCAGTACTTC CASSFGTVSYEQYF
TRBJ2-4 many - TRBV11-2 TGTGCCAGCAGCTCACGGTCGCGGGGTTACATTCAGTACTTC CASSSRSRGYIQYF
TRBJ2-5 many - TRBV7-8 TGTGCCAGCAGCCAACACGACACCGCAGAGACCCAGTACTTC CASSQHDTAETQYF
TRBJ2-4 - - TRBV11-3 TGTGCCAGCAGCCCATCGGTGGGGGACGAGAAAAACATTCAGTACTTC CASSPSVGDEKNIQYF
TRBJ1-5 many - TRBV28 TGTGCCAGCAGTTCCTTGTGGCTTAGCAATCAGCCCCAGCATTTT CASSSLWLSNQPQHF
TRBJ2-2 many TRBD1 TRBV11-1 TGTGCCAGCAGCTGGGACAGGGTAGACGGGGAGCTGTTTTTT CASSWDRVDGELFF
TRBJ1-2 - - TRBV6-5 TGTGCCAGCAGTTATAGGCCGTTCTATGGCTACACCTTC CASSYRPFYGYTF
TRBJ2-1 - TRBD2 TRBV12-3/TRBV12-4 TGTGCCAGCAGTCATGGGACTAGCGGGACTGGAAGTGAGCAGTTCTTC CASSHGTSGTGSEQFF
TRBJ1-2 many TRBD1 TRBV20-1 TGCAGTGCAGATAACAGGGGGCAAAGCGAGGGCTACACCTTC CSADNRGQSEGYTF
TRBJ2-7 many TRBD1 TRBV7-8 TGTGCCAGCAGCTTAGGGGACAGGGGCGACGAGCAGTACTTC CASSLGDRGDEQYF
TRBJ2-5 many TRBD2 TRBV20-1 TGCAGTGCTAGAGGACTAGCGGGAGAATTGACCGTAGAGACCCAGTACTTC CSARGLAGELTVETQYF
TRBJ1-3 few TRBD1 TRBV3-1 TGTGCCAGCAGGCAGACAGGGGGCTCTGGAAACACCATATATTTT CASRQTGGSGNTIYF
TRBJ2-5 many TRBD2 TRBV11-2 TGTGCCAGCAGCTTAAGCCTAGCGGGAGAGACCCAGTACTTC CASSLSLAGETQYF
TRBJ2-2 - - TRBV4-1 TGCGCCAGCAGCCAAGAACCCAGGAAGAACACCGGGGAGCTGTTTTTT CASSQEPRKNTGELFF
TRBJ2-2 many - TRBV6-1 TGTGCTAGCACCGAGGCAGGAGACACCGGGGAGCTGTTTTTT CASTEAGDTGELFF
TRBJ2-7 many TRBD1 TRBV28 TGTGCCAGCAGTGCCCCAACCGGGACAGGCCCCCCCGAGCAGTACTTC CASSAPTGTGPPEQYF
TRBJ2-1 many - TRBV12-3/TRBV12-4 TGTGCCAGCAGTTTCCCCCTACCTCGGAATGAGCAGTTCTTC CASSFPLPRNEQFF
TRBJ2-2 few - TRBV28 TGTGCCAGCAGGACCCCGCATCGGGAACCAACCGGGGAGCTGTTTTTT CASRTPHREPTGELFF
TRBJ2-7 - - TRBV27 TGTGCCAGCTCACCAACAGGTGGGGGCACCTACGAGCAGTACTTC CASSPTGGGTYEQYF
TRBJ2-2 many TRBD2 TRBV28 TGTGCCAGCAGCCCCCCGGGCCTAGCGGGAGTAAATACCGGGGAGCTGTTTTTT CASSPPGLAGVNTGELFF
TRBJ2-5 many - TRBV19 TGTGCCAGTAGTAGATCTATTGAAGAGACCCAGTACTTC CASSRSIEETQYF
TRBJ2-5 many TRBD2 TRBV28 TGTGCCAGTTTAGCGGGATTGGTGGCGGGAGGGACCCAGTACTTC CASLAGLVAGGTQYF
TRBJ2-5 - TRBD2 TRBV18 TGTGCCAGCTCACGGGGAGCGGGAGCCCAAGAGACCCAGTACTTC CASSRGAGAQETQYF
TRBJ2-3 few - TRBV12-3/TRBV12-4 TGTGCCAGCAGTTTTAGTGGGGGCTCCACAGATACGCAGTATTTT CASSFSGGSTDTQYF
TRBJ2-5 many - TRBV27 TGTGCCAGCAGGGGGGTTGAGGAGGGGGAGACCCAGTACTTC CASRGVEEGETQYF
TRBJ1-1 - TRBD1 TRBV15 TGTGCCACCAGTCGGACAGGGGGGAACACTGAAGCTTTCTTT CATSRTGGNTEAFF
TRBJ2-5 many - TRBV20-1 TGCAGTGCTATACCGGGCCCCGGGCGAGAGACCCAGTACTTC CSAIPGPGRETQYF
TRBJ1-5 many - TRBV27 TGTGCCAGCAGTGGAATTGGGGACCAGCCCCAGCATTTT CASSGIGDQPQHF
TRBJ1-1 - - TRBV6-1 TGTGCCAGCAGTGCCGCTGAAGCTTTCTTT CASSAAEAFF
TRBJ2-6 - - TRBV6-2/TRBV6-3 TGTGCCAGCAGTTACTCGATTTTGGCGTCCGGGACCGGGGCCAACGTCCTGACTTTC CASSYSILASGTGANVLTF
TRBJ2-5 few - TRBV28 TGTGCCAGCAGTTTAAAACACTCTCCCGTACCCGACTTC CASSLKHSPVPDF
TRBJ2-7 many TRBD1 TRBV6-2/TRBV6-3 TGTGCCAGCTATCAGGGGGTATCGGACACCTACGAGCAGTACTTC CASYQGVSDTYEQYF
TRBJ1-6 many - TRBV5-1 TGCGCCAGCAGCTTGTCGGGGGAGCATTCACCCCTCCACTTT CASSLSGEHSPLHF
TRBJ2-7 few TRBD2 TRBV2 TGTGCCAGCAGCAACGGACTAGCGGGAGGAGGGGCTTACGAGCAGTACTTC CASSNGLAGGGAYEQYF
TRBJ2-7 - TRBD2 TRBV7-3 TGTGCCAGCAGCCTGGCTAGCGGGACCATGGGAGAGCAGTACTTC CASSLASGTMGEQYF
TRBJ2-7 many TRBD1 TRBV2 TGTGCCAGCAGAGAGACAGGGGGGCACGAGCAGTACTTC CASRETGGHEQYF
TRBJ2-2 many TRBD2 TRBV6-2/TRBV6-3 TGTGCCAGCAGTGCGGGACTAGCGGGAGAGTTCGCGGAGCTGTTTTTT CASSAGLAGEFAELFF
TRBJ1-5 many TRBD1 TRBV12-3/TRBV12-4 TGTGCCAGCAGTTGGACAGGGTTGAGCAATCAGCCCCAGCATTTT CASSWTGLSNQPQHF